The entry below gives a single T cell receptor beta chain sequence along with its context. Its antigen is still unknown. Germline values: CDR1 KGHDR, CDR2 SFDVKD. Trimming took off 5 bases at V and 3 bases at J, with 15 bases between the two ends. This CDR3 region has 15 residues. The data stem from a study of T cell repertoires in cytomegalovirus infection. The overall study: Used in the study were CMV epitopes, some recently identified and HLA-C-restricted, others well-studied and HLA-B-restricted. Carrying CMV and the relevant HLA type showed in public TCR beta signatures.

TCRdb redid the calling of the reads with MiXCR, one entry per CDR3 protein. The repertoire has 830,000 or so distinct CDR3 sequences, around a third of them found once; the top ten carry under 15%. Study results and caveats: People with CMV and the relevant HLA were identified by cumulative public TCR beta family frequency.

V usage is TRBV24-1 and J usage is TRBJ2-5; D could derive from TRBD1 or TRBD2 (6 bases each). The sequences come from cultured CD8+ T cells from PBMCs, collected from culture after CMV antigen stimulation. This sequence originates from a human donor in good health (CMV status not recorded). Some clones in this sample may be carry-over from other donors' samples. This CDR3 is CATSAGVVAEETQYF. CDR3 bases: TGTGCCACCAGTGCAGGGGTGGTAGCGGAAGAGACCCAGTACTTC.